One and the same sample provided the 11 T cell receptor beta chains below, sequenced in a study of T cells in Graves' hyperthyroidism and ophthalmopathy. RNA transcripts provided the source from which TCR beta CDR3 regions were amplified. When the TCR CDR3 underwent first-round RT-PCR, the HTBI primer set was used. One entry per CDR3 protein, called by TCRdb with MiXCR from the multiplex PCR reads. This table has approximately 610,000 distinct CDR3 sequences, 14% to 15% appearing once. The sequenced material came from blood. Source of these receptors: a woman in her thirties or forties with Graves' ophthalmopathy.

This clonotype was seen at least ten times. Its ends do not fully match the called genes, so a read error is possible. CDR3 coding DNA: TGCGCCAGCAGCTTGGGGAGGATGAACACTGAAGCTTTCTTT. Protein product: CASSLGRMNTEAFF. The chain has TRBV11-2 and TRBJ1-1, with unresolved D. This CDR3 is 14 amino acids long. Germline V CDR1 and CDR2: SGHAT, FQNNGV.

This clonotype was counted many times. The chain couples TRBV27 to TRBJ2-7; D tentatively fits TRBD1 or TRBD2 (5 bases each). Germline CDR1 reads MNHEY; CDR2 reads SMNVEV (reference sequence). Trimming cost V 5 bases and J 1 base, with 18 bases left between them. The CDR3 has 16 amino acids. CDR3 nucleotides: TGTGCCAGCAGTATAACCGGGACGGATCATTCCTACGAGCAGTACTTC. Translating gives CASSITGTDHSYEQYF.

The rearrangement uses TRBV30 and TRBJ2-2, with D perhaps being TRBD1 or TRBD2 (5 bases each). Germline V gene data show CDR1 as GTSNPN and CDR2 as SVGIG (reference sequence). V dropped 1 base and J dropped 3 bases, with 12 bases sitting between them. The CDR3 has 15 residues. CDR3 sequence (DNA): TGTGCCTGGAGTGAAGGGGACGGCTACACCGGGGAGCTGTTTTTT. It encodes CAWSEGDGYTGELFF.

This clonotype was observed many times. CDR3 sequence (DNA): TGTGCCAGCAACCACGACAGGCTCTCGTCTGAAGCTTTCTTT. This gives the protein CASNHDRLSSEAFF. V and J are TRBV6-5 and TRBJ1-1, with D possibly being TRBD1 (6 bases). Germline CDR1 and CDR2: MNHEY and SVGAGI. This CDR3 has 14 amino acids. V was trimmed by 7 bases and J by 6 bases, leaving 18 bases between them.

This clonotype was counted ten times or more. V is TRBV15 and J is TRBJ1-2; no clear D gene. Germline CDR1 reads LNHNV; CDR2 reads YYDKDF (reference sequence). The CDR3 spans 14 residues. The V end was cut by 1 base, the J end by 2 bases, with 8 bases between. This CDR3 is CATSRGGGNYGYTF. The CDR3 DNA follows: TGTGCCACCAGCAGAGGAGGAGGGAACTATGGCTACACCTTC.

This clonotype showed up many times. This rearrangement joins TRBV12-3 or TRBV12-4 to TRBJ2-4; TRBD1 aligns across 7 bases. CDR3 length: 16 residues. V lost 5 bases to trimming and J lost 1 base; unmatched junction nucleotides: 8. CDR3 sequence reads: CASSNLDREAKNIQYF. DNA for the CDR3: TGTGCCAGCAGTAACCTCGACAGGGAGGCCAAAAACATTCAGTACTTC.

This clonotype came up many times. The V and J genes are TRBV29-1 and TRBJ1-1; D gene unclear. CDR1 is SQVTM, CDR2 ANQGSEA, per germline. V lost 0 bases, J lost 8 bases, and 7 bases lay in between. The CDR3 sequence is 11 residues long. CDR3: CSVEDLTEAFF. CDR3 DNA sequence: TGCAGCGTTGAAGATCTTACGGAAGCTTTCTTT.

The chain combines TRBV27 with TRBJ1-2, with D perhaps TRBD1 (6 bases). The germline V and J ends were trimmed by 5 bases and 3 bases, with 10 bases remaining between them. Germline V gene data show CDR1 as MNHEY and CDR2 as SMNVEV (reference sequence). The CDR3 extends over 13 amino acids. CDR3 region: CASSPRTDYGYTF. For the CDR3, the DNA is TGTGCCAGCAGTCCCCGGACAGACTATGGCTACACCTTC.

In this sample, this clonotype turned up a few times. The chain recombines TRBV9 with TRBJ1-1; D unresolved. The germline V gene encodes CDR1 SGDLS and CDR2 YYNGEE. V lost 0 bases, J lost 3 bases, and 9 bases lay in between. The CDR3 runs 14 residues. The CDR3 loop reads CASSVGPLDTEAFF. CDR3 DNA: TGTGCCAGCAGCGTAGGACCCCTCGACACTGAAGCTTTCTTT.

This clonotype was counted at least ten times. The chain employs TRBV28 and TRBJ1-5; no clear D. Germline CDR1 is MDHEN and CDR2 is SYDVKM. V was trimmed by 6 bases and J by 0 bases, leaving 9 bases between them. The CDR3 loop spans 14 amino acids. In DNA, the CDR3 is TGTGCCAGCAGGCCCGAGTATAGCAATCAGCCCCAGCATTTT. Amino acid sequence: CASRPEYSNQPQHF.

The chain has TRBV27 and TRBJ2-7, with D tentatively TRBD1 or TRBD2 (6 bases each). V gave up 4 bases and J gave up 7 bases, with 17 bases separating them. Germline assignment: CDR1 MNHEY and CDR2 SMNVEV (reference sequence). The CDR3 runs to 14 residues. In DNA form, the CDR3 reads TGTGCCAGCAGTTCCTGGCTAGGGGGGCAAGAGCAGTACTTC. Its translation is CASSSWLGGQEQYF.